The source of this TCR beta chain is a study of shared clonotypes between healthy human individuals. The wider study: Each donor's CD4 naive and CD4 memory cells filled three plates apiece, CD8 naive two, and CD8 memory one. Whole-study results and caveats: Clonotypes shared by all four donors outscored non-shared clonotypes in generation probability. A generally larger estimated richness was seen in naive subsets than in memory subsets. Large sequencing depth failed to make sorted-subset sequencing complete, rarefaction showed.

About this clone itself: Its antigen is not identified.

The repertoire was sequenced with immunoSEQ multiplex PCR; TCRdb's copy has only in-frame clones and lacks some. This sample carries hundreds of thousands of clones, 95% to 98% of them seen once, and the ten largest clones take 0.3%. Germline V gives CDR1 SGHAT, CDR2 FQNNGV. Trimming shortened V by 2 bases and J by 5 bases, and 1 base separated the two germline ends. CDR3 length equals 11 residues. CD45RO negativity and positive selection for CCR7 defined naive CD8 cells, a population that excluded terminally differentiated effector memory CD45RA+ cells. Sequenced material: naive CD8+ T cells sorted from blood. The TCR comes from a man aged 25-40 years in good health. The chain uses TRBV11-2 and TRBJ2-1; D unclear. CDR3 protein: CASSLNNEQFF. In nucleotides, the CDR3 is TGTGCCAGCAGCTTAAACAATGAGCAGTTCTTC.